This T cell receptor beta chain came from a study of regulatory T cells in long-lasting Graves disease. Library construction for TCR beta used iRepertoire HTBI primers and Arm-PCR of CDR3 regions. MiXCR, applied by TCRdb to the multiplex PCR reads, yields one record per CDR3 protein. The sample includes around 500,000 distinct CDR3 sequences, 12% of them seen just once. Time point defined: newly diagnosed GD, antithyroid drugs for less than 3 months. PBMC-extracted RNA yielded the TCR library. This CDR3 is 12 amino acids long. Trimming shortened V by 8 bases and J by 9 bases, and 14 bases separated the two germline ends. Germline lookup yields CDR1 KGHSH and CDR2 LQKENI. This clonotype was seen repeatedly, ten times or more. These sequences were also reported in another study, on T cells in Graves' hyperthyroidism and ophthalmopathy. That source notes: Clinical symptoms, serum thyroxine, TRAb, thyroid ultrasound and orbital computed tomography informed diagnoses.

Material: peripheral blood mononuclear cells (PBMCs), obtained at new diagnosis, from a patient treated with antithyroid drugs. This clonotype originated in a woman under 40 with Graves disease. V usage is TRBV18 and J usage is TRBJ2-1; TRBD1 is a possible D gene (5 bases). CDR3 sequence (DNA): TGTGCCAGCACCGGTCGGCAGGGTGAGCAGTTCTTC. Translated: CASTGRQGEQFF. The entire variable domain, with the rest obtained from reference TRBV18 and TRBJ2-1, is as follows: NAGVMQNPRHLVRRRGQEARLRCSPMKGHSHVYWYRQLPEEGLKFMVYLQKENIIDESGMPKERFSAEFPKEGPSILRIQQVVRGDSAAYFCASTGRQGEQFFGPGTRLTVL.